This passage covers 9 T cell receptor beta chains from one sample sequenced in a study of blood T cell repertoires in COVID-19 (dated by TCRdb to the early 2020s). Receptor amplification or capture employed the immunoSEQ multiplex PCR assay. TCRdb's version of the immuneACCESS table is confined to in-frame rearrangements and falls short of the full clone set. An unresolved V gene accounts for under half of the shortfall where checked; the remainder is of unknown origin. This sample is represented by 90,000 to 150,000 clones; 86% of them were singletons. The ten top clones hold around 8% of the sample. Input material: peripheral blood. Receptors originate from a man aged 70 or older who had recovered from COVID-19.

This chain uses TRBV5-4 with TRBJ2-1; 10 bases line up with TRBD2. Per germline, CDR1 SGHNT and CDR2 YYREEE (reference sequence). The V gene end was trimmed by 2 bases and the J gene end by 3 bases; junction bases not matched to a gene: 2. The CDR3 length is 15 residues. CDR3 amino acids: CASSFSGGVYNEQFF. The DNA of the CDR3 is TGTGCCAGCAGCTTCAGCGGGGGGGTCTACAATGAGCAGTTCTTC.

This clone has only a few counts. The chain carries TRBV7-3 and TRBJ1-1, with 7 nucleotides matching TRBD1. From germline, CDR1 is SGHTA and CDR2 FQGTGA. The CDR3 loop spans 13 amino acids. Trimming took 5 bases from V and 4 from J; bases not matched to a gene: 4. CDR3 region: CASSNRGPTEAFF. The CDR3 region has the DNA TGTGCCAGCAGCAACAGGGGTCCCACTGAAGCTTTCTTT. The variable domain in full, completed from reference TRBV7-3 and TRBJ1-1, reads GAGVSQTPSNKVTEKGKYVELRCDPISGHTALYWYRQSLGQGPEFLIYFQGTGAADDSGLPNDRFFAVRPEGSVSTLKIQRTERGDSAVYLCASSNRGPTEAFFGQGTRLTVV.

This clone has more than one count but fewer than ten. This rearrangement joins TRBV7-2 to TRBJ1-1; D might be TRBD1 (5 bases). Between the trimmed V and J ends, which lost 5 bases and 4 bases, there was a span of 23 bases. This CDR3 spans 17 amino acids. Germline CDR1 reads SGHTA; CDR2 reads FQGNSA. CDR3 amino acids: CASSLLGGGDALTEAFF. The CDR3 nucleotides are TGTGCCAGCAGCCTCCTAGGTGGAGGGGACGCTCTCACTGAAGCTTTCTTT.

The J gene is TRBJ1-1, the V gene TRBV18, with 9 bases matching TRBD1. Germline CDR1 is KGHSH and CDR2 is LQKENI. This CDR3 has 15 amino acids. The V and J ends lost 3 bases and 10 bases, in that order; junction bases with no gene match: 12. The CDR3 sequence is CASSPRDRVYPGAFF. As DNA, the CDR3 is TGTGCCAGCTCACCCCGGGACAGGGTATACCCTGGAGCTTTCTTT.

The J gene is TRBJ1-5, the V gene TRBV21-1; the table's D gene call, TRBD1, was not cross checked with the DNA. TRBV21-1 has pseudogene status. The CDR3 runs to 20 residues. DNA for the CDR3: TGTGCCAGCAGCACTTTAACCGGACATGATTACTTTTATAGCAATCAGCCCCAGCATTTT. Translation gives CASSTLTGHDYFYSNQPQHF.

V gene TRBV7-2 combines with J gene TRBJ2-3, with D hard to call. V dropped 3 bases and J dropped 0 bases, with 7 bases sitting between them. This CDR3 spans 14 amino acids. From germline, CDR1 is SGHTA and CDR2 FQGNSA. Here the CDR3 DNA reads TGTGCCAGCAGCTTCAGTTCTAGCACAGATACGCAGTATTTT. This translates into CASSFSSSTDTQYF.

J is TRBJ2-7 and V is TRBV28; a weak D match, TRBD2 (5 bases). Germline V gene lookup returns CDR1 MDHEN and CDR2 SYDVKM. V lost 4 bases and J lost 3, with 16 bases in between. This CDR3 contains 15 residues. The CDR3 is CASSSPSGVNYEQYF. In nucleotides, the CDR3 is TGTGCCAGCAGTTCCCCCTCCGGGGTAAACTACGAGCAGTACTTC.

The chain has TRBV11-2 and TRBJ2-3; 8 nucleotides align to TRBD2. V gave up 4 bases and J gave up 1 base; unmatched junction bases: 7. The CDR3 sequence is 16 residues long. Per the germline V gene, CDR1 is SGHAT and CDR2 is FQNNGV. The CDR3 is CASSSLLLAGTDTQYF. In DNA form, the CDR3 reads TGTGCCAGCAGCTCCTTACTACTAGCGGGCACAGATACGCAGTATTTT.

This chain joins TRBV28 and TRBJ1-3; D is unresolved. The CDR3 is 14 residues long. CDR1 and CDR2 from the germline V gene are MDHEN and SYDVKM. V dropped 5 bases and J dropped 4 bases, with 12 bases sitting between them. For the CDR3, the DNA is TGTGCCAGCAGTACTACGGGTACCGGAAACACCATATATTTT. Encoded protein: CASSTTGTGNTIYF.